This T cell receptor (beta chain) was recorded in a study of blood T cell repertoires in COVID-19. Study information: The analysed material was cDNA or gDNA that came from T cells, B-cell-depleted T cells, or PBMCs.

TCRdb keeps only in-frame clones here, not all; method: immunoSEQ multiplex PCR. The data show around 390,000 clones, with about 87% seen just once and about 10% held by the top ten. Sequencing used PBMCs or T cells enriched from blood (not recorded which). The source of this sequence is a woman aged 45-65 years who had recovered from COVID-19.

DNA of the CDR3: TGTGCCACCAGCAGAAACAAACGGGGGGATGGCAATCAGCCCCAGCATTTT. It is translated as CATSRNKRGDGNQPQHF. This rearrangement joins TRBV15 to TRBJ1-5; D is perhaps TRBD1 (5 bases). With 2 bases removed from V and 2 bases from J, the gap between germline ends came to 16 bases. The CDR3 extends over 17 amino acids. CDR1 is LNHNV, CDR2 YYDKDF, per germline (reference sequence).